This T cell receptor (beta chain) comes out of a study of beta chain features in type 1 diabetes. Study outcomes and limitations: A moderate, significant TCRB CDR3 shortening appeared in type 1 diabetes across four CD4+ subsets.

Blood was drawn once from each donor into heparinised tubes. The draws averaged around 120 mL. Of note for this clone: What it binds is not known.

Reverse transcription of all isolated RNA meant that expressed TCRB transcripts were sequenced. The table came from immunoSEQ multiplex PCR; TCRdb's copy has only in-frame clones and leaves some out. This table holds more than 300,000 clones, roughly 12% found once. The clonotype comes from a woman aged 18-35 years with type 1 diabetes. The sample was naive CD4+ T cells from blood.

In nucleotides, the CDR3 is TGCGCCAGCAGCGGACGGGGACTAGCGGGAGGCGAGCAGTACTTC. This encodes CASSGRGLAGGEQYF. This chain joins TRBV5-1 and TRBJ2-7, with 15 bases fitting TRBD2. The CDR3 is made up of 15 amino acids. The germline CDR1 and CDR2 sequences are SGHRS and YFSETQ. V trimming: 4 bases; J trimming: 6 bases; junction bases outside the gene matches: 5.